This passage covers 23 T cell receptor beta chains from one sample sequenced in a study of T cell changes during pregnancy in multiple sclerosis. Sequencing was performed with immunoSEQ multiplex PCR; in TCRdb, only in-frame clones are kept and a portion is missing. The sample has about 68,000 clones, 92% seen once. Sample: peripheral blood, taken in the second trimester of pregnancy. These receptors were obtained from a female donor in good health, enrolled as a control in a pregnancy study.

The genes are TRBV19 and TRBJ2-1; the match to TRBD2 covers 10 bases. Germline values: CDR1 LNHDA, CDR2 SQIVND (reference sequence). With 10 bases clipped from V and 8 bases from J, the junction kept 11 bases outside the gene matches. This CDR3 is built from 14 residues. The CDR3, as DNA: TGTGCCACCCAATATAGCGGGAGGAGGGATGAGCAGTTCTTC. Translation: CATQYSGRRDEQFF.

The chain employs TRBV6-1 and TRBJ1-6, with 11 bases fitting TRBD1. CDR1 MNHNS and CDR2 SASEGT come from the germline V gene. V lost 6 bases, J lost 9 bases, and 7 bases stayed unmatched. The CDR3 runs to 15 residues. In nucleotides, the CDR3 is TGTGCCAGCAGCGCCGGGACAGGGGGTATTTCACCCCTCCACTTT. Translation: CASSAGTGGISPLHF.

The CDR3, as DNA: TGTGCCAGTAGTACCGTACCGACAGGGGAGTTGTACGAGCAGTACTTC. Translating gives CASSTVPTGELYEQYF. The chain links TRBV19 to TRBJ2-7, with 8 bases lining up with TRBD1. The CDR3 runs 16 residues. V dropped 4 bases and J dropped 4; count of bases not matched to a gene: 12. In germline, CDR1 is LNHDA, CDR2 SQIVND (reference sequence).

The gene calls are TRBV7-9 and TRBJ2-1; 7 bases are shared with TRBD1. The germline CDR1 and CDR2 sequences are SEHNR and FQNEAQ (reference sequence). The CDR3 runs 15 residues. After removal of 5 bases from V and 4 bases from J, the junction contained 8 bases not matched to a gene. CDR3 sequence: CASSPAAGGYNEQFF. CDR3 nucleotide sequence: TGTGCCAGCAGCCCAGCGGCAGGGGGTTACAATGAGCAGTTCTTC.

V gene TRBV2 combines with J gene TRBJ2-2; a weak D match, TRBD1 (6 bases). Trimming removed 8 bases from V and 6 bases from J, with 16 bases in between. The germline gives CDR1 SNHLY, CDR2 FYNNEI. The CDR3 is 14 amino acids. The CDR3 sequence: CASCWEKGAGELFF. Here the CDR3 DNA reads TGTGCCAGCTGTTGGGAGAAGGGGGCCGGGGAGCTGTTTTTT.

This clone appeared a few times. V is TRBV6-5 and J is TRBJ2-5; D not certain. Looked up from germline, CDR1 is MNHEY and CDR2 is SVGAGI. Trimming removed 8 bases from V and 4 bases from J, with 11 bases in between. This CDR3 spans 12 amino acids. This chain's CDR3 is CASRGAGETQYF. DNA for the CDR3: TGTGCCAGCCGCGGAGCCGGAGAGACCCAGTACTTC.

This sequence joins TRBV5-8 and TRBJ1-1; D gene ambiguous. CDR3 size: 17 residues. CDR1 is SGHTS and CDR2 is YDEGEE in the germline V gene. Between the trimmed V and J ends, which lost 0 bases and 2 bases, there was a span of 17 bases. Written as DNA, the CDR3 is TGTGCCAGCAGCTTGGCTCTACAGAAAGATCGTAACACTGAAGCTTTCTTT. This gives the protein CASSLALQKDRNTEAFF.

This clone was picked up one time. The chain is built from TRBV19 and TRBJ1-3, with unresolved D. The germline V gene has CDR1 LNHDA and CDR2 SQIVND (reference sequence). This CDR3 has 15 residues. Between the trimmed V and J ends, which lost 7 bases and 0 bases, there was a span of 13 bases. CDR3 region: CASTPGGSSGNTIYF. The CDR3 DNA follows: TGTGCCAGTACCCCGGGCGGGTCCTCTGGAAACACCATATATTTT.

The rearrangement joins TRBV27 to TRBJ2-1; 10 nucleotides match TRBD2. CDR1 and CDR2 (germline): MNHEY, SMNVEV (reference sequence). This CDR3 has 17 residues. V lost 0 bases, J lost 1 base, and 3 bases stayed unmatched. The CDR3 DNA sequence: TGTGCCAGCAGTTTATCGAGACTAGCGGGTTCCTACAATGAGCAGTTCTTC. Its translation is CASSLSRLAGSYNEQFF.

J is TRBJ1-5 and V is TRBV5-4; TRBD1 might be the D (5 bases). The germline V gene encodes CDR1 SGHNT and CDR2 YYREEE (reference sequence). The ends were cut back, 3 bases at V and 2 bases at J, with 9 bases in the middle. The CDR3 sequence is 14 residues long. In nucleotides, the CDR3 is TGTGCCAGCAGCTGGGGCGGTGGCAATCAGCCCCAGCATTTT. It translates to CASSWGGGNQPQHF.

This clone came up a few times. The gene calls are TRBV19 and TRBJ2-2; D is possibly TRBD2 (5 bases). Trimming removed 4 bases from V and 4 bases from J, with 10 bases in between. The germline gives CDR1 LNHDA, CDR2 SQIVND (reference sequence). This CDR3 contains 14 residues. The CDR3 loop is CASSSPSSTGELFF. The CDR3 nucleotides are TGTGCCAGTAGTAGCCCTAGCTCCACCGGGGAGCTGTTTTTT.

The V call is TRBV7-9, the J call TRBJ1-2; D might be TRBD1 (6 bases). Trimming pared 4 bases from V and 2 bases from J, leaving 14 bases between. The CDR3 spans 15 residues. Germline V CDR1 and CDR2: SEHNR, FQNEAQ (reference sequence). The CDR3 loop reads CASSSEQGSNYGYTF. The CDR3 DNA sequence: TGTGCCAGCAGCTCTGAACAGGGCTCCAACTATGGCTACACCTTC.

This clone was detected once. The genes are TRBV6-6 and TRBJ2-1, with 12 nucleotides matching TRBD2. Germline V gene lookup returns CDR1 MNHNY and CDR2 SVGAGI (reference sequence). This CDR3 spans 16 amino acids. Trimming cost V 6 bases and J 5 bases; bases outside gene matches: 8. CDR3 sequence reads: CASRTLAGGPDNEQFF. CDR3 DNA: TGTGCCAGCAGAACTCTAGCGGGAGGGCCGGACAATGAGCAGTTCTTC.

The J gene is TRBJ1-1, the V gene TRBV6-1; 8 bases match TRBD1. The CDR3 spans 13 residues. Germline assignment: CDR1 MNHNS and CDR2 SASEGT. The ends lost 5 bases at V and 3 bases at J; junction bases unmatched: 2. The CDR3 region has the DNA TGTGCCAGCAGTCTACAGGGGGACACTGAAGCTTTCTTT. Protein: CASSLQGDTEAFF.

The genes are TRBV23-1 and TRBJ2-2; the D gene is possibly TRBD1 (5 bases). TRBV23-1 is treated as an ORF (open reading frame) with a function not yet certain. V was pared by 0 bases and J by 7 bases, with 9 bases between. This CDR3 is built from 14 residues. The CDR3 loop is CASSQSATVGELFF. The CDR3 DNA follows: TGCGCCAGCAGTCAATCGGCGACAGTCGGGGAGCTGTTTTTT.

The rearrangement links TRBV30 to TRBJ2-6; weak D call: TRBD2 (6 bases). The CDR3 spans 17 residues. Trimming cost V 6 bases and J 0 bases, with 18 bases left between them. Germline CDR1 GTSNPN, CDR2 SVGIG (reference sequence). The CDR3 DNA follows: TGTGCCTGCCGGAGGGGAGTCTTAGGCTCTGGGGCCAACGTCCTGACTTTC. Protein product: CACRRGVLGSGANVLTF.

This chain uses TRBV11-2 with TRBJ2-3, with D uncertain. Per the germline V gene, CDR1 is SGHAT and CDR2 is FQNNGV. The V end was cut by 5 bases, the J end by 6 bases, with 6 bases between. The CDR3 loop spans 11 amino acids. CDR3 sequence: CASSPYDTQYF. In DNA, the CDR3 is TGTGCCAGCAGCCCCTATGATACGCAGTATTTT. Full variable domain (remainder filled in from reference TRBV11-2 and TRBJ2-3): EAGVAQSPRYKIIEKRQSVAFWCNPISGHATLYWYQQILGQGPKLLIQFQNNGVVDDSQLPKDRFSAERLKGVDSTLKIQPAKLEDSAVYLCASSPYDTQYFGPGTRLTVL.

The chain carries TRBV5-1 and TRBJ2-1; 13 positions agree with TRBD2. V dropped 1 base and J dropped 7; count of bases not matched to a gene: 5. CDR3 size: 16 residues. Germline lookup yields CDR1 SGHRS and CDR2 YFSETQ. The CDR3 sequence: CASSLTSGREGNEQFF. In DNA, the CDR3 is TGCGCCAGCAGCTTGACTAGCGGGAGGGAGGGAAATGAGCAGTTCTTC.

The J gene is TRBJ1-3, the V gene TRBV28; D is possibly TRBD1 (6 bases). This CDR3 is 18 amino acids long. V dropped 6 bases and J dropped 0 bases, with 21 bases sitting between them. Germline CDR1 MDHEN, CDR2 SYDVKM. The chain's CDR3 is CASRSPGHLQFSGNTIYF. CDR3 sequence (DNA): TGTGCCAGCAGATCGCCGGGACACCTACAATTCTCTGGAAACACCATATATTTT.

J is TRBJ2-2 and V is TRBV5-5, with D perhaps TRBD2 (7 bases). Trimming took off 6 bases at V and 5 bases at J, with 20 bases between the two ends. The CDR3 loop spans 16 amino acids. Germline lookup yields CDR1 SGHKS and CDR2 YYEKEE (reference sequence). CDR3 coding DNA: TGTGCCAGCAACCAAGGGGGGGGCAGGGAAACCGGGGAGCTGTTTTTT. As protein: CASNQGGGRETGELFF.

V and J are TRBV6-1 and TRBJ1-4, with TRBD1 identical over 7 bases. The length of the CDR3 is 15 residues. Germline V gene sequence: CDR1 MNHNS, CDR2 SASEGT. With V trimmed by 2 bases and J by 3 bases, 3 bases remained unmatched. CDR3 sequence reads: CASSEITGANEKLFF. The CDR3 DNA is TGTGCCAGCAGTGAAATCACAGGGGCTAATGAAAAACTGTTTTTT.

The rearrangement links TRBV28 to TRBJ1-4; perhaps TRBD1 as D (6 bases). Germline V gene lookup returns CDR1 MDHEN and CDR2 SYDVKM. The CDR3 loop spans 14 amino acids. V lost 2 bases to trimming and J lost 8 bases, with 12 bases between them. This CDR3 is CASSLQGFDEKLFF. In DNA, the CDR3 is TGTGCCAGCAGTTTACAGGGGTTTGACGAAAAACTGTTTTTT.

The genes are TRBV18 and TRBJ1-2; TRBD1 matches at 8 bases. From germline, CDR1 is KGHSH and CDR2 LQKENI. The CDR3 is made up of 13 amino acids. The ends lost 4 bases at V and 7 bases at J; junction bases unmatched: 5. The CDR3 is CASSLGTGGGYTF. The CDR3 DNA is TGTGCCAGCTCACTCGGGACAGGCGGTGGCTACACCTTC.